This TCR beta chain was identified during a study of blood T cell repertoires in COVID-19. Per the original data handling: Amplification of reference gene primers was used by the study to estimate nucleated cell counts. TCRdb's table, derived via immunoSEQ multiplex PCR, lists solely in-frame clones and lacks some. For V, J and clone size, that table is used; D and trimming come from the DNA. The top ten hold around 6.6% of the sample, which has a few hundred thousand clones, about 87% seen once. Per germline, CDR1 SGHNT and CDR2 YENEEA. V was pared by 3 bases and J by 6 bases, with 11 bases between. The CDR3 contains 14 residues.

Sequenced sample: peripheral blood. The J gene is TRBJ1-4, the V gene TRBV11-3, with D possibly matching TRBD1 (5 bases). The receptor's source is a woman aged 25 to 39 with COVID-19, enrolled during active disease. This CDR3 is CASSFAGVDEKLFF. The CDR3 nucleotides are TGTGCCAGCAGCTTTGCGGGGGTGGATGAAAAACTGTTTTTT.